This T cell receptor beta chain appears in the sequencing data of a study of tissue T cells after allogeneic stem cell transplantation. There are 13 residues in the CDR3. Germline-derived CDR1 and CDR2 are MNHEY and SVGAGI. Trimming removed 6 bases at V and 0 bases at J, with 6 bases between. TCRdb's copy holds only in-frame clones and misses some; the assay was immunoSEQ multiplex PCR. The sample gives hundreds of clones, around 69% of which show up once; roughly 23% is in the top ten. The genes are TRBV6-5 and TRBJ2-1; no clear D gene. The receptor was derived from a female patient aged 40 to 69 with steroid-refractory graft-versus-host disease after an allogeneic stem cell transplant. Some T cells may have come from the graft donor. The sequencing used skin, collected at autopsy. CDR3 region: CASRSSSYNEQFF. DNA for the CDR3: TGTGCCAGCAGGAGTAGCTCCTACAATGAGCAGTTCTTC.